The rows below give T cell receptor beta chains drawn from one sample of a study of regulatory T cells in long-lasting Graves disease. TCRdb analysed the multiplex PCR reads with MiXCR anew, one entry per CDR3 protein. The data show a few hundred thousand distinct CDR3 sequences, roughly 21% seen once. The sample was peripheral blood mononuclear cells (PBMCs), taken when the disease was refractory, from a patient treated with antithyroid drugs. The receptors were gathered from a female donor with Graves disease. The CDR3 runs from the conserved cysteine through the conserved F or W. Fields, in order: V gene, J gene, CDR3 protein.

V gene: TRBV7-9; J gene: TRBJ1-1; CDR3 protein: CASQRKGGGTEAFF
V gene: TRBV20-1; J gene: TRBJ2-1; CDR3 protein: CSAEPWSPSSYNEQFF
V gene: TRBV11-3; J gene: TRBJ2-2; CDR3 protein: CASSSFPGGNPGELFF
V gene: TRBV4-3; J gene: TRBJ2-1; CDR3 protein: CASSHGTSGNPYNEQFF
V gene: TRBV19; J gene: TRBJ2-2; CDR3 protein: CASSKTSGSQFAGELFF
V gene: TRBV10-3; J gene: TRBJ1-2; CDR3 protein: CAIISRDTSNYGYTF
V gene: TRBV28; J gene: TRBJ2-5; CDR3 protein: CASSFLHLETQYF
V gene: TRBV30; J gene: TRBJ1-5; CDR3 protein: CAWSPGGGKWQPQHF
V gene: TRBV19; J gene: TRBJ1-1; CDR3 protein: CASSRGQNTEAFF
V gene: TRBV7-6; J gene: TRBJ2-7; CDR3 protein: CASSSTGASSYEQYF
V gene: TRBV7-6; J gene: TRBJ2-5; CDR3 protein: CASSLFEREETQYF
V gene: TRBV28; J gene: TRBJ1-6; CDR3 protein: CASRPSTSSYNSPLHF
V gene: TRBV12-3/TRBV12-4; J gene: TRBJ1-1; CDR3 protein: CASIQGAANTEAFF
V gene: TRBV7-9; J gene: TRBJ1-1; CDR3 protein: CASRGQGATEAFF
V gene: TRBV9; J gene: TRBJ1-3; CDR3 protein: CASSVEDRSSGNTIYF